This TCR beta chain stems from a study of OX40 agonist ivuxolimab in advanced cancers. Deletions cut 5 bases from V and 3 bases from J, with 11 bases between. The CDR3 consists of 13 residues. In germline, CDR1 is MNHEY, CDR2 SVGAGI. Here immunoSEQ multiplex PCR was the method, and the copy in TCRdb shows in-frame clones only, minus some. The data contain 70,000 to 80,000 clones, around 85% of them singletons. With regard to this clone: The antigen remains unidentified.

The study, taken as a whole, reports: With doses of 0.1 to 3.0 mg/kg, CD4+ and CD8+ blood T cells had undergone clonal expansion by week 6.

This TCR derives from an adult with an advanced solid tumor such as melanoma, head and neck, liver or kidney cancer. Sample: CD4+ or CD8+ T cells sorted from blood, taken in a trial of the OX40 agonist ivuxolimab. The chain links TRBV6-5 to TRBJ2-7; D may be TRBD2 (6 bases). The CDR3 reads CASSRRVGYEQYF. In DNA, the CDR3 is TGTGCCAGCAGTAGGAGGGTGGGCTACGAGCAGTACTTC.